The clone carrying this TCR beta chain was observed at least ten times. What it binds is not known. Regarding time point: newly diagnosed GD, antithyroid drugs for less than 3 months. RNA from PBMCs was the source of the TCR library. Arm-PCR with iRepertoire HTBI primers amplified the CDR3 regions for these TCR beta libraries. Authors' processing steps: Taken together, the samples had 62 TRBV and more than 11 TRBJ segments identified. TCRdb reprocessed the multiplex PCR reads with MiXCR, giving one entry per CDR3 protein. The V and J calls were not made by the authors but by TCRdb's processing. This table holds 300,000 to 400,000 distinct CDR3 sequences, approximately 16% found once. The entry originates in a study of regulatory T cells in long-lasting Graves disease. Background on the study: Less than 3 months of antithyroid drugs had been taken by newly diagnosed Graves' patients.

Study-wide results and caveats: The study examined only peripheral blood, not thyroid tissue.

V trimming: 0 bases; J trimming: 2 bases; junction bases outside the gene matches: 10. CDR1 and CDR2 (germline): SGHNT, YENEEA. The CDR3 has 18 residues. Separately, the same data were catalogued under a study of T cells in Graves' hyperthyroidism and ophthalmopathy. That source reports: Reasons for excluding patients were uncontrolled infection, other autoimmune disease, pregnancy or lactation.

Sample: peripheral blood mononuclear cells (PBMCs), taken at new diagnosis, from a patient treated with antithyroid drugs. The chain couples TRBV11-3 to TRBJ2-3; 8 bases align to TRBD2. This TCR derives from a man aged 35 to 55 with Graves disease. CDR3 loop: CASSLDPRVAGTTDTQYF. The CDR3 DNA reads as TGTGCCAGCAGCTTAGATCCGCGAGTAGCGGGGACCACAGATACGCAGTATTTT.